These 19 T cell receptor beta chains were sequenced from one sample in a study of human T cells and chemical hapten exposure. TCRdb passed the RACE reads through MiXCR, listing each CDR3 protein once. The profile covers about 140,000 distinct CDR3 sequences, with roughly 10% appearing a single time and 1.1% to 1.5% taken by the ten largest. Described time point: patch test 2, 6 weeks after DPC sensitization. The sample's treatment: therapeutic diphenylcyclopropenone sensitization with weekly scalp DPC. Sequencing used whole blood, obtained in connection with sensitization to the hapten diphenylcyclopropenone (DPC). These receptors came from a woman between 50 and 59 years old with alopecia areata. Some clones in this sample may be carry-over from other donors' samples.

The chain carries TRBV6-1 and TRBJ2-4, with 7 positions matching TRBD1. The junction had 4 bases not matched to a gene; V was cut back by 2 bases and J by 0 bases. The CDR3 is made up of 16 amino acids. Germline-derived CDR1 and CDR2 are MNHNS and SASEGT. In DNA form, the CDR3 reads TGTGCCAGCAGTGAATTAGGGGGCCTAGCCAAAAACATTCAGTACTTC. The encoded protein is CASSELGGLAKNIQYF.

The chain couples TRBV7-8 to TRBJ2-6; TRBD2 aligns across 9 bases. Germline CDR1 is SGHVS and CDR2 is FQNEAQ. The CDR3 has 19 amino acids. Unmatched junction bases numbered 10, after V lost 4 bases and J lost 0 bases. As DNA, the CDR3 is TGTGCCAGCAGCTCGCGGACTAGCGAGTTCTTCTCTGGGGCCAACGTCCTGACTTTC. This sequence encodes CASSSRTSEFFSGANVLTF.

This clonotype has just a few counts. This chain joins TRBV20-1 and TRBJ2-1, with D maybe TRBD2 (5 bases). V lost 0 bases and J lost 0, with 9 bases in between. The germline V gene encodes CDR1 DFQATT and CDR2 SNEGSKA (reference sequence). The CDR3 consists of 15 residues. CDR3 region: CSAREPSSSYNEQFF. CDR3 in DNA: TGCAGTGCTAGAGAACCTAGCAGCTCCTACAATGAGCAGTTCTTC.

This clonotype showed up many times. V usage is TRBV6-2 or TRBV6-3 and J usage is TRBJ2-7; 8 nucleotides match TRBD2. The CDR3 length is 14 residues. Germline assignment: CDR1 MNHEY and CDR2 SVGEGT. The trim removed 5 bases at V and 6 bases at J, leaving 9 bases unmatched. The CDR3 loop reads CASSPSGRGLEQYF. In DNA form, the CDR3 reads TGTGCCAGCAGTCCAAGCGGGAGAGGGCTCGAGCAGTACTTC.

This clonotype has a handful of counts. V and J are TRBV29-1 and TRBJ2-5; 10 bases line up with TRBD2. Germline CDR1 and CDR2: SQVTM and ANQGSEA. The CDR3 consists of 15 residues. The ends lost 2 bases at V and 5 bases at J; junction bases unmatched: 8. Written as DNA, the CDR3 is TGCAGCGTTGAACCCCCCAGCGGGAGGGCGGAGACCCAGTACTTC. The encoded protein is CSVEPPSGRAETQYF.

This clonotype was observed many times. The genes are TRBV12-3 or TRBV12-4 and TRBJ2-1, with D unresolved. The CDR3 runs to 18 residues. V lost 3 bases and J 2 bases, leaving 20 bases between the germline ends. CDR3 in DNA: TGTGCCAGCAGTTTGGCGGTAGGACCCGCCGGTGCCTACAATGAGCAGTTCTTC. It is translated as CASSLAVGPAGAYNEQFF.

This clonotype was picked up many times. The V and J genes are TRBV4-1 and TRBJ2-7, with no clear D. Germline values: CDR1 MGHRA, CDR2 YSYEKL. There are 12 residues in the CDR3. V shed 0 bases and J shed 7 bases, with 7 bases lying between them. Here the CDR3 reads CASSQEFGEQYF. The CDR3 DNA reads as TGCGCCAGCAGCCAAGAGTTCGGTGAGCAGTACTTC.

The gene calls are TRBV27 and TRBJ2-7, with D maybe TRBD2 (7 bases). Germline values: CDR1 MNHEY, CDR2 SMNVEV (reference sequence). With 4 bases removed from V and 2 bases from J, the gap between germline ends came to 15 bases. The CDR3 extends over 15 amino acids. The CDR3: CASSSAGAGTYEQYF. Here the CDR3 DNA reads TGTGCCAGCAGTTCCGCGGGGGCGGGGACCTACGAGCAGTACTTC.

This clonotype was observed a handful of times. This rearrangement joins TRBV9 to TRBJ2-1; TRBD2 matches 9 bases. There are 16 residues in the CDR3. CDR1 is SGDLS and CDR2 is YYNGEE in the germline V gene. Trimming removed 2 bases from V and 7 bases from J; junction bases left unmatched: 10. The chain's CDR3 is CASSVAVSSGRNEQFF. CDR3 nucleotides: TGTGCCAGCAGCGTCGCAGTGTCCAGCGGGAGGAATGAGCAGTTCTTC.

This clonotype was seen only a few times. This chain connects TRBV18 to TRBJ2-5, with D unclear. V lost 2 bases to trimming and J lost 2 bases, with 12 bases between them. Germline CDR1 reads KGHSH; CDR2 reads LQKENI. The CDR3 loop spans 15 amino acids. The CDR3 is CASSPIPFGQETQYF. CDR3 coding DNA: TGTGCCAGCTCACCAATCCCATTCGGGCAAGAGACCCAGTACTTC.

This sequence joins TRBV12-3 or TRBV12-4 and TRBJ1-4, with D maybe TRBD1 (5 bases). There are 12 residues in the CDR3. V lost 3 bases to trimming and J lost 12 bases, with 11 bases between them. The CDR3 loop is CASSFDGTELFF. The CDR3 nucleotides are TGTGCCAGCAGTTTCGATGGGACCGAACTGTTTTTT.

In this sample, this clonotype turned up a few times. This sequence joins TRBV29-1 and TRBJ2-2; D remains ambiguous. V lost 6 bases and J lost 2, with 13 bases in between. Germline CDR1 reads SQVTM; CDR2 reads ANQGSEA. The CDR3 covers 14 residues. The DNA for the CDR3 is TGCAGCGTCGTCCCCTACACTAACACCGGGGAGCTGTTTTTT. Translation: CSVVPYTNTGELFF.

This clonotype was recorded many times. The genes are TRBV30 and TRBJ2-2; D unclear. The CDR3 is 14 amino acids. Trimming cost V 3 bases and J 0 bases, with 8 bases left between them. Germline CDR1 and CDR2: GTSNPN and SVGIG (reference sequence). Written as DNA, the CDR3 is TGTGCCTGGAGAATGGCAGCGAACACCGGGGAGCTGTTTTTT. Its protein product is CAWRMAANTGELFF.

In its sample, this clonotype was seen many times. The genes are TRBV28 and TRBJ2-7; tentatively, D is TRBD2 (7 bases). The CDR3 is 17 residues long. V was pared by 6 bases and J by 1 base, with 22 bases between. The germline CDR1 and CDR2 sequences are MDHEN and SYDVKM. DNA for the CDR3: TGTGCCAGCAGCCGCCCAGCGGGACACCGAAGGTCCTACGAGCAGTACTTC. Protein product: CASSRPAGHRRSYEQYF.

This clonotype was found a few times. The rearrangement uses TRBV27 and TRBJ2-1; 7 bases are shared with TRBD2. CDR3 length: 14 amino acids. Germline V gene sequence: CDR1 MNHEY, CDR2 SMNVEV (reference sequence). V was clipped by 6 bases and J by 6 bases; unmatched bases: 8. CDR3: CASRGLADLNEQFF. CDR3 DNA: TGTGCCAGCAGAGGCCTAGCGGACCTCAATGAGCAGTTCTTC.

V and J are TRBV6-5 and TRBJ2-5; 8 positions agree with TRBD1. Losses at the gene ends were 2 bases for V and 4 bases for J; bases not matched to a gene: 3. CDR1 MNHEY and CDR2 SVGAGI come from the germline V gene. The CDR3 extends over 14 amino acids. This CDR3 reads CASSYPGGGETQYF. DNA for the CDR3: TGTGCCAGCAGTTACCCAGGGGGCGGAGAGACCCAGTACTTC.

This clonotype has ten or more counts. The rearrangement uses TRBV10-3 and TRBJ1-2; 7 bases align to TRBD1. J gave up 4 bases and V 6 bases, and 5 bases lay outside the gene matches. Germline CDR1 and CDR2: ENHRY and SYGVKD. This CDR3 has 13 residues. CDR3 DNA: TGTGCCATCAGGGTTGGACAGGCCTATGGCTACACCTTC. Protein sequence: CAIRVGQAYGYTF.

The chain links TRBV2 to TRBJ2-3; possibly TRBD1 for D (5 bases). Looked up from germline, CDR1 is SNHLY and CDR2 is FYNNEI. V was cut by 5 bases and J by 0 bases, with 12 bases left in between. CDR3 size: 15 residues. CDR3 region: CASSLTAISTDTQYF. The CDR3 coding sequence is TGTGCCAGCAGTCTGACAGCCATAAGCACAGATACGCAGTATTTT.

Ten or more counts support this clonotype. V usage is TRBV2 and J usage is TRBJ2-3; perhaps TRBD2 as D (6 bases). The V gene lost 4 bases and the J gene lost 6 bases, with 17 bases spanning the gap. Germline values: CDR1 SNHLY, CDR2 FYNNEI. The length of the CDR3 is 15 residues. CDR3 sequence: CASSVPAGLRDTQYF. The DNA of the CDR3 is TGTGCCAGCAGTGTCCCAGCGGGCCTCAGGGATACGCAGTATTTT.